This T cell receptor (beta chain) came from a study of cytomegalovirus exposure and HLA in healthy donors. For this clone: What it binds is not known.

Study results and caveats: The classifier reportedly diagnosed cytomegalovirus status with high sensitivity and specificity. Later analysis identified a missense DCLRE1C variant that was linked to TCR beta V- and J-gene trimming.

The V end was cut by 2 bases, the J end by 5 bases, with 10 bases between. CDR3 size: 13 residues. Germline CDR1 is MNHEY and CDR2 is SMNVEV (reference sequence). Primers included in the PCR were 60 Vbeta and 13 Jbeta primers. Clones were sequenced by immunoSEQ multiplex PCR, and TCRdb holds only the in-frame ones, with some missing. The table has under 200,000 clones, around 80% seen once. The receptor comes from a woman aged 45-59 years in good health and CMV-seropositive. The chain uses TRBV27 and TRBJ2-7; tentatively, D is TRBD2 (6 bases). The sequenced material came from PBMCs. The CDR3 here is CASSLLGEDEQYF. The CDR3 nucleotides are TGTGCCAGCAGTTTACTAGGGGAGGACGAGCAGTACTTC.